This TCR beta chain was identified during a study of blood T cell repertoires in COVID-19. Seattle cases were enrolled at active infection and followed longitudinally. Germline V gene data show CDR1 as SGHAT and CDR2 as FQNNGV. V was trimmed by 2 bases and J by 6 bases, leaving 13 bases between them. The CDR3 loop spans 15 amino acids. Per the study methods: Using reference gene primer amplification, nucleated cell counts were estimated. Assay: immunoSEQ multiplex PCR; the TCRdb copy retains only in-frame clones and omits some. That table supplies the V and J calls and clone size; D and trimming were determined from the DNA. Of more than 200,000 clones in the sample, around 90% are singletons; the top ten hold approximately 2.4%.

This receptor was obtained from a man aged 30 to 45 with COVID-19, enrolled during active disease. The sequencing sample was made of peripheral blood. The chain uses TRBV11-2 and TRBJ2-2; a weak D match, TRBD2 (6 bases). The CDR3 DNA reads as TGTGCCAGCAGCTTAAACGGGGGAGCGGCCGGGGAGCTGTTTTTT. It yields the protein CASSLNGGAAGELFF.